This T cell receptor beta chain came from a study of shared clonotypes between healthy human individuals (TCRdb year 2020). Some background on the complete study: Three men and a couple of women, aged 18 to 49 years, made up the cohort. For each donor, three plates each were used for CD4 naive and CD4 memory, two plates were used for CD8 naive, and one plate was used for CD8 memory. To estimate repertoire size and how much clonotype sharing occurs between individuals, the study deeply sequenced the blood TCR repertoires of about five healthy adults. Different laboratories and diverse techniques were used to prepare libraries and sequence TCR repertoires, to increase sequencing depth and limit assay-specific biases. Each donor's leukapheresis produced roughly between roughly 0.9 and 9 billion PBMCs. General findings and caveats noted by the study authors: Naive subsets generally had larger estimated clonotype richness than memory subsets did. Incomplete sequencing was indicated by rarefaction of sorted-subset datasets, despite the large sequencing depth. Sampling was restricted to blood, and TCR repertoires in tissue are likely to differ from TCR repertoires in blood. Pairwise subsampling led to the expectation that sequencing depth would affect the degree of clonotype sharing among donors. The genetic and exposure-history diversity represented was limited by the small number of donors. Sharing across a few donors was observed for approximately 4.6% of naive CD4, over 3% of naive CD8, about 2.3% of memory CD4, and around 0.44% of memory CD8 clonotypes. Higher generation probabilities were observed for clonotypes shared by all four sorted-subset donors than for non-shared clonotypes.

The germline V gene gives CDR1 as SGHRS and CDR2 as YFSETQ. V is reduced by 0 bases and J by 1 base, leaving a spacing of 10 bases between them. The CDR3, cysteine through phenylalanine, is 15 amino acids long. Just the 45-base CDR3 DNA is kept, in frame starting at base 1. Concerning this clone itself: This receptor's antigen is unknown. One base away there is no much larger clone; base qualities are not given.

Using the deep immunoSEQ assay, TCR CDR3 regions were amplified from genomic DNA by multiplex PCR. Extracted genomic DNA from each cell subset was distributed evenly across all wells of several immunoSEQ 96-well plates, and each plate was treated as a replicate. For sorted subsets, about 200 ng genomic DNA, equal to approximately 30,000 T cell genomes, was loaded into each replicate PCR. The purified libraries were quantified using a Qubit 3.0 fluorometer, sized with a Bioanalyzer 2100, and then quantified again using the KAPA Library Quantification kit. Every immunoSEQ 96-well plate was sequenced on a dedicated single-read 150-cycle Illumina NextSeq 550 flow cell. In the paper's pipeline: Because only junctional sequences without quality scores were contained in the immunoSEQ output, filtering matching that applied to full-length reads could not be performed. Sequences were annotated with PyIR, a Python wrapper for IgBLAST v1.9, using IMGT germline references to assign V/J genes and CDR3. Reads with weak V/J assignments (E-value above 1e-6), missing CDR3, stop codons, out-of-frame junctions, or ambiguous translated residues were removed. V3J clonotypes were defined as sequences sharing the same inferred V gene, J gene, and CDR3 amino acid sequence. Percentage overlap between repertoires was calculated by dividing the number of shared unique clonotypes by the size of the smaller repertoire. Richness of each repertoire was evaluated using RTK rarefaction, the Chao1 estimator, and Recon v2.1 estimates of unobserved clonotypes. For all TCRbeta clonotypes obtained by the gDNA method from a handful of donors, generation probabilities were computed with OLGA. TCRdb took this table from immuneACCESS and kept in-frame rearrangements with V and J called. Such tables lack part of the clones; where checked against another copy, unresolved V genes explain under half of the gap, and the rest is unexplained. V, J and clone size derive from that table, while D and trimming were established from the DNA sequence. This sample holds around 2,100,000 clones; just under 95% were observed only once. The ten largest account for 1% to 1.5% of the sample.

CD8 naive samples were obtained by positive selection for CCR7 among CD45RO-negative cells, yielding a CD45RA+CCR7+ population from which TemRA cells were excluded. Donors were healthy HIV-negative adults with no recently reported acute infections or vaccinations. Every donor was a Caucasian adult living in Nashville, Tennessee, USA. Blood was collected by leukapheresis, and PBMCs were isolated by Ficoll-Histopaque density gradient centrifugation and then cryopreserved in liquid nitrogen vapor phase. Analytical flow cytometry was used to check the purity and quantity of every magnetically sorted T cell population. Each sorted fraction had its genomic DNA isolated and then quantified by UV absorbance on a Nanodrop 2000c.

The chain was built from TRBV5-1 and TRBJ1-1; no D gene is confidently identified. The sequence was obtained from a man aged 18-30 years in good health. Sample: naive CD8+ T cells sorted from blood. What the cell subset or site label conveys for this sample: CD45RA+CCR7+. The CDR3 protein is CASSLGAFGNTEAFF. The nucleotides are TGCGCCAGCAGCTTGGGAGCCTTTGGGAACACTGAAGCTTTCTTT.